These 30 T cell receptor beta chains were all obtained from the same sample, sequenced in a study of blood T cells in healthy people across ages. Together with a sample-barcoded 5' primer, a J-beta primer mix was included in a second PCR lasting roughly 6 to 12 cycles. One entry per CDR3 protein results from TCRdb running MiXCR on the 5' RACE reads. Of hundreds of thousands of distinct CDR3 sequences listed, approximately 29% were seen once; the top ten hold roughly 14%. The source material was blood. The receptors come from a woman over 75 in good health.

As concerns this clonotype: This may arise from a read error, as a much more abundant clone is one base away. The rearrangement links TRBV7-2 to TRBJ1-5; unclear D gene. The germline V gene has CDR1 SGHTA and CDR2 FQGNSA. V was cut by 8 bases and J by 7 bases, with 18 bases left in between. The CDR3 has 14 amino acids. CDR3 nucleotide sequence: TGTGCCAGCCCCTTGGGCCCTTCGGGGCAGCCCCAGCATTTT. It yields the protein CASPLGPSGQPQHF.

As DNA, the CDR3 is TGTGCCAGCAGCGTAGCCCCTTGGTCGGCAGCAGAGACCCAGTACTTC. Translation gives CASSVAPWSAAETQYF. The V and J genes are TRBV9 and TRBJ2-5; D gene unclear. From germline, CDR1 is SGDLS and CDR2 YYNGEE. Trimming removed 0 bases from V and 4 bases from J, with 16 bases in between. The CDR3 is made up of 16 amino acids.

This clonotype was seen ten or more times. This chain uses TRBV10-3 with TRBJ2-1; D possibly corresponds to TRBD2 (5 bases). This CDR3 spans 15 amino acids. The germline V gene encodes CDR1 ENHRY and CDR2 SYGVKD. The V end was cut by 2 bases, the J end by 10 bases, with 18 bases between. The DNA of the CDR3 is TGTGCCATCAGTGAGGGAGGAGGCCTCTCAAACGAGCAGTTCTTC. Protein sequence: CAISEGGGLSNEQFF.

This clonotype was counted many times. The chain couples TRBV7-2 to TRBJ2-1; TRBD2 aligns across 10 bases. Looked up from germline, CDR1 is SGHTA and CDR2 is FQGNSA. Losses at the gene ends were 5 bases for V and 6 bases for J; bases not matched to a gene: 4. This CDR3 has 14 amino acids. DNA for the CDR3: TGTGCCAGCAGCCCAAGGACTAGCGGCAATGAGCAGTTCTTC. It translates to CASSPRTSGNEQFF.

As for this clonotype: A single base separates this from a much larger clone, so it may be a read error. This chain joins TRBV28 and TRBJ2-1; possible D gene TRBD2, 5 bases. Trimming removed 3 bases at V and 3 bases at J, with 9 bases between. There are 14 residues in the CDR3. The germline V gene has CDR1 MDHEN and CDR2 SYDVKM. The CDR3 protein is CASSFKGVYNEQFF. The CDR3 region has the DNA TGTGCCAGCAGTTTTAAGGGAGTCTACAATGAGCAGTTCTTC.

This clonotype occurred many times. V is TRBV4-3 and J is TRBJ2-7, with D possibly matching TRBD1 (5 bases). The CDR3 length is 15 residues. The germline V and J ends were trimmed by 0 bases and 5 bases, with 14 bases remaining between them. The germline V gene has CDR1 LGHNA and CDR2 YSLEER. The CDR3, as DNA: TGCGCCAGCAGCCAAGAACTCAGGGCTTTCCACGAGCAGTACTTC. It yields the protein CASSQELRAFHEQYF.

This clonotype was picked up many times. The chain joins TRBV28 to TRBJ1-4, with TRBD1 identical over 10 bases. The CDR3 length is 15 residues. Trimming at V came to 1 base and at J to 5 bases, leaving 1 base not matched to a gene. CDR1 MDHEN and CDR2 SYDVKM come from the germline V gene. The CDR3, as DNA: TGTGCCAGCAGTTTATCGGACAGGGGGAATGAAAAACTGTTTTTT. Translating it yields CASSLSDRGNEKLFF. The variable domain in full, with the rest retrieved from reference TRBV28 and TRBJ1-4, is DVKVTQSSRYLVKRTGEKVFLECVQDMDHENMFWYRQDPGLGLRLIYFSYDVKMKEKGDIPEGYSVSREKKERFSLILESASTNQTSMYLCASSLSDRGNEKLFFGSGTQLSVL.

Ten or more counts support this clonotype. The chain recombines TRBV20-1 with TRBJ2-3; a weak D match, TRBD1 (5 bases). The germline V gene encodes CDR1 DFQATT and CDR2 SNEGSKA (reference sequence). The CDR3 is made up of 14 amino acids. Trimming pared 3 bases from V and 6 bases from J, leaving 16 bases between. The CDR3 bases are TGCAGTGCTAGGAAGGGGCCCGCATGGGATACGCAGTATTTT. Translation gives CSARKGPAWDTQYF.

This clonotype occurred many times. As DNA, the CDR3 is TGCAGTGCTAGAGGACAGGAGTTTAGCAATCAGCCCCAGCATTTT. Translation: CSARGQEFSNQPQHF. The chain combines TRBV20-1 with TRBJ1-5; TRBD1 is a possible D gene (6 bases). CDR3 length equals 15 residues. The V end lost 1 base, the J end lost 0 bases, and 10 bases lay between the germline ends. Germline V lookup: CDR1 DFQATT, CDR2 SNEGSKA (reference sequence).

The V call is TRBV5-1, the J call TRBJ2-1, with TRBD2 as a possible D gene (6 bases). The J call may be incorrect, as the DNA end agrees better with TRBJ2-7. The CDR3 has 14 amino acids. Looked up from germline, CDR1 is SGHRS and CDR2 is YFSETQ. CDR3 nucleotide sequence: TGCGCCAGCAGCTTGGGGGAGGCGAACAATGAGCAGTACTTC. Amino acids: CASSLGEANNEQYF.

This clonotype was seen a few times. The chain recombines TRBV5-1 with TRBJ1-5, with 7 bases matching TRBD1. Per germline, CDR1 SGHRS and CDR2 YFSETQ. The CDR3 runs 15 residues. V lost 4 bases, J lost 4 bases, and 8 bases stayed unmatched. This CDR3 reads CASSPGTAHNQPQHF. The CDR3 region has the DNA TGCGCCAGCAGCCCCGGGACAGCGCATAATCAGCCCCAGCATTTT.

The rearrangement joins TRBV28 to TRBJ1-6; 8 bases match TRBD1. This CDR3 is 16 amino acids long. J gave up 9 bases and V 3 bases, and 10 bases lay outside the gene matches. Per germline, CDR1 MDHEN and CDR2 SYDVKM. CDR3 sequence: CASSFRGRLRGSPLHF. In nucleotides, the CDR3 is TGTGCCAGCAGTTTCAGGGGGCGCCTCCGAGGTTCACCCCTCCACTTT.

This clonotype came up a few times. V gene TRBV28 combines with J gene TRBJ1-4; the D gene is possibly TRBD1 (5 bases). In germline, CDR1 is MDHEN, CDR2 SYDVKM. The V and J ends lost 7 bases and 2 bases respectively, with 14 bases between them. This CDR3 is 15 amino acids long. As DNA, the CDR3 is TGTGCCAGCATTCCCGCCTGGGGGACTAATGAAAAACTGTTTTTT. Amino acid sequence: CASIPAWGTNEKLFF.

This clonotype was recorded at least ten times. The chain uses TRBV7-9 and TRBJ2-1; D is ambiguous. The germline V gene encodes CDR1 SEHNR and CDR2 FQNEAQ (reference sequence). The CDR3 totals 12 residues. The V gene lost 5 bases and the J gene lost 8 bases, with 10 bases spanning the gap. The CDR3 spells CASSHPVDEQFF. The CDR3 nucleotides are TGTGCCAGCAGCCATCCGGTGGATGAGCAGTTCTTC.

Remarks on this clonotype: This may stem from a read error, because a much larger clone lies one nucleotide away. The conserved closing phenylalanine or tryptophan is absent in this CDR3, likely reflecting a read error. The chain combines TRBV7-3 with TRBJ2-3; no clear D. V was cut by 0 bases and J by 7 bases, with 8 bases left in between. The CDR3 is made up of 13 amino acids. Germline lookup yields CDR1 SGHTA and CDR2 FQGTGA. The CDR3 spells CASSLTTSNTQYL. As DNA, the CDR3 is TGTGCCAGCAGCTTAACGACATCGAATACGCAGTATTTA.

In the case of this clonotype: A much larger clone lies a single base off, so this may be a read error. The chain is built from TRBV7-2 and TRBJ1-6, with D tentatively TRBD1 (5 bases). Trimming shortened V by 5 bases and J by 5 bases, and 13 bases separated the two germline ends. CDR1 and CDR2 from the germline V gene are SGHTA and FQGNSA. This CDR3 is 15 amino acids long. The CDR3 region has the DNA TGTGCCAGCAGCCCCAGGGCGTCCCATAATTCACCCCTCCACTTT. It specifies CASSPRASHNSPLHF.

There are many counts of this clonotype. This sequence joins TRBV11-2 and TRBJ2-5, with a weak D call TRBD2 (5 bases). V was shortened by 6 bases and J by 3 bases, with 11 bases between the two germline ends. The germline V gene encodes CDR1 SGHAT and CDR2 FQNNGV. There are 13 residues in the CDR3. The DNA of the CDR3 is TGTGCCAGCAGTTTGGACTTTAAAGAGACCCAGTACTTC. Amino acids: CASSLDFKETQYF.

This clonotype was observed a handful of times. This may stem from a read error, because a much larger clone lies one nucleotide away. The chain carries TRBV24-1 and TRBJ1-2; TRBD1 matches at 8 bases. Germline lookup yields CDR1 KGHDR and CDR2 SFDVKD. The V and J ends lost 7 bases and 6 bases, in that order; junction bases with no gene match: 9. This CDR3 spans 14 amino acids. The CDR3: CATRTTGGCNGYTF. In DNA, the CDR3 is TGTGCCACCAGAACCACAGGGGGATGCAATGGCTACACCTTC.

This clonotype was counted between two and nine times. The chain uses TRBV12-3 or TRBV12-4 and TRBJ2-3; 9 bases agree with TRBD2. This CDR3 comprises 17 residues. Trimming took 7 bases from V and 0 from J; bases not matched to a gene: 11. Here the CDR3 reads CASTRVSGGVSTDTQYF. CDR3 nucleotides: TGTGCCAGCACCCGGGTTAGCGGGGGAGTTAGCACAGATACGCAGTATTTT.

This clonotype came up a few times. A much larger clone is a single base away; this may be a read error. This chain connects TRBV2 to TRBJ2-5; 10 nucleotides match TRBD2. The CDR3 consists of 15 residues. V lost 4 bases and J lost 11; bases outside the gene matches: 13. CDR1 and CDR2 (germline): SNHLY, FYNNEI. The CDR3 region has the DNA TGTGCCAGCAGTGTCGCGGCTAGCGGGGGAGGGGAGCAGTACTTC. This gives the protein CASSVAASGGGEQYF. Using reference TRBV2 and TRBJ2-5 for the parts outside the CDR3, the full variable domain is EPEVTQTPSHQVTQMGQEVILRCVPISNHLYFYWYRQILGQKVEFLVSFYNNEISEKSEIFDDQFSVERPDGSNFTLKIRSTKLEDSAMYFCASSVAASGGGEQYFGPGTRLLVL.

This clonotype was detected only a few times. This chain connects TRBV2 to TRBJ2-5; 9 nucleotides line up with TRBD1. The germline V gene has CDR1 SNHLY and CDR2 FYNNEI. This CDR3 contains 15 residues. The ends lost 2 bases at V and 11 bases at J; junction bases unmatched: 12. In nucleotides, the CDR3 is TGTGCCAGCAGTGAATCGACAGGGGGGTACAATGAGCAGTACTTC. Translated, it gives CASSESTGGYNEQYF.

This clonotype was seen repeatedly, ten times or more. The chain combines TRBV25-1 with TRBJ2-1; 12 bases match TRBD2. The germline CDR1 and CDR2 sequences are MGHDK and SYGVNS. The CDR3 runs 21 residues. Unmatched junction bases numbered 22, after V lost 10 bases and J lost 0 bases. The CDR3 protein is CANSGFLPGTSGRSSYNEQFF. CDR3 bases: TGTGCCAACAGCGGATTCCTTCCCGGGACTAGCGGGCGGAGCTCCTACAATGAGCAGTTCTTC.

The rearrangement joins TRBV20-1 to TRBJ2-2, with 7 bases that match TRBD1. The CDR3 is 14 residues long. Trimming cost V 0 bases and J 8 bases; bases outside gene matches: 6. Germline assignment: CDR1 DFQATT and CDR2 SNEGSKA (reference sequence). CDR3 amino acids: CSARDTGARGELFF. The CDR3 nucleotides are TGCAGTGCTAGAGATACAGGGGCAAGGGGGGAGCTGTTTTTT.

The CDR3 DNA is TGTGCCAGCAGCTTCGGGCGAACCTTTCCCCTGGGAGAGCAGTACTTC. It encodes CASSFGRTFPLGEQYF. The chain employs TRBV7-2 and TRBJ2-4, with D perhaps matching TRBD2 (5 bases). V lost 3 bases and J lost 13, with 25 bases in between. The CDR3 is 16 residues long. Germline loops: CDR1 SGHTA, CDR2 FQGNSA.

Comments on this clonotype: One end of the junction fails to match germline, which may point to a read error. V gene TRBV29-1 combines with J gene TRBJ2-6; D perhaps matches TRBD1 (7 bases). CDR1 is SQVTM and CDR2 is ANQGSEA in the germline V gene. There are 20 residues in the CDR3. The CDR3 nucleotides are TGCAGCGTTGAAGATAGGAGGGGGCAGGGGCGGATCTCTGGGGCCAACGTCCGGACTTTC. Translated: CSVEDRRGQGRISGANVRTF. Based on the CDR3 plus reference TRBV29-1 and TRBJ2-6, the full variable domain is SAVISQKPSRDICQRGTSLTIQCQVDSQVTMMFWYRQQPGQSLTLIATANQGSEATYESGFVIDKFPISRPNLTFSTLTVSNMSPEDSSIYLCSVEDRRGQGRISGANVRTFGAGSRLTVL.

This clonotype has only a few counts. A read error may explain this, as a much larger clone is one base away. The chain uses TRBV20-1 and TRBJ2-5; D could derive from TRBD1 or TRBD2 (5 bases each). The CDR3 consists of 13 residues. Germline V CDR1 and CDR2: DFQATT, SNEGSKA (reference sequence). The V gene lost 3 bases and the J gene lost 11 bases, with 19 bases spanning the gap. In nucleotides, the CDR3 is TGCAGTGCTAGCCGGGACCCCCTCGATGAGCAGTACTTC. Translating it yields CSASRDPLDEQYF.

This chain connects TRBV4-1 to TRBJ1-6; D is ambiguous. In germline, CDR1 is MGHRA, CDR2 YSYEKL. This CDR3 region has 13 residues. The V gene lost 0 bases and the J gene lost 10 bases, with 7 bases spanning the gap. CDR3 nucleotide sequence: TGCGCCAGCAGCCAAGATGCGGCATCACCCCTCCACTTT. Amino acids: CASSQDAASPLHF.

Worth noting for this clonotype: Given a much more abundant clone one base away, this may be a read error. The chain links TRBV4-3 to TRBJ1-3; 7 bases align to TRBD1. V gave up 5 bases and J gave up 1 base; unmatched junction bases: 11. CDR1 is LGHNA, CDR2 YSLEER, per germline. There are 17 residues in the CDR3. The CDR3, as DNA: TGCGCCAGCAGCGTACGTGCAGGGGGTAGATCTGGAAACACCATATATTTT. It yields the protein CASSVRAGGRSGNTIYF.

Only a few counts were recorded for this clonotype. This could be a read error, since a much larger clone is one nucleotide away. This rearrangement joins TRBV29-1 to TRBJ2-7, with no clear D. CDR3 length: 14 residues. CDR1 SQVTM and CDR2 ANQGSEA come from the germline V gene. The CDR3 is CSVANRVSSYERYF. The CDR3 DNA reads as TGCAGCGTCGCAAACCGGGTGAGCTCCTACGAGCGGTACTTC.

Notes on this clonotype: One end of the junction fails to match germline, which may point to a read error. V is TRBV20-1 and J is TRBJ2-3, with TRBD2 identical over 9 bases. Germline CDR1 DFQATT, CDR2 SNEGSKA (reference sequence). This CDR3 comprises 15 residues. CDR3 amino acids: CSASVAGGLADAQYF. Here the CDR3 DNA reads TGCAGTGCTAGTGTGGCGGGGGGGTTGGCAGATGCGCAGTATTTT.